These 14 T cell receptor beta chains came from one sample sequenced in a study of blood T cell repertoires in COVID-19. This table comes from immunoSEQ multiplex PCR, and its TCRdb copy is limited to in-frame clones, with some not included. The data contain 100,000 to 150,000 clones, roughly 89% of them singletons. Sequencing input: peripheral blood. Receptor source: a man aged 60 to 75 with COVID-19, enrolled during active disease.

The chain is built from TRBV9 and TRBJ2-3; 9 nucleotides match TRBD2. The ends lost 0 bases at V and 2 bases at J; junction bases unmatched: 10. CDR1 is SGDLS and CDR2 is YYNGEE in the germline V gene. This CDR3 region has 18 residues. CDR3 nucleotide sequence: TGTGCCAGCAGCGTAGATCTAAAACTAGCGGGTTCCACAGATACGCAGTATTTT. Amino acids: CASSVDLKLAGSTDTQYF.

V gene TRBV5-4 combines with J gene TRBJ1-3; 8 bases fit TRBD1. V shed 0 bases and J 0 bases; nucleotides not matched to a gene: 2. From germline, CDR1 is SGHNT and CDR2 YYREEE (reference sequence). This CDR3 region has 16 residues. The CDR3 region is CASSLGGQVSGNTIYF. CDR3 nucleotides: TGTGCCAGCAGCTTGGGGGGACAGGTCTCTGGAAACACCATATATTTT.

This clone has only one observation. DNA of the CDR3: TGTGCCAGCAGTCCAGGATCCCAAGAGACCCAGTACTTC. Its protein product is CASSPGSQETQYF. This chain links TRBV6-2 or TRBV6-3 with TRBJ2-5, with D hard to call. Germline CDR1 MNHEY, CDR2 SVGEGT. V shed 5 bases and J shed 1 base, with 8 bases lying between them. The CDR3 is made up of 13 amino acids.

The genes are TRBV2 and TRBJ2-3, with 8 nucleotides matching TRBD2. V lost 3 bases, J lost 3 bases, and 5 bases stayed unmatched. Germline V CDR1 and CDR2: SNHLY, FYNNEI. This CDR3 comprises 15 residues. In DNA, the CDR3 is TGTGCCAGCAGTGAGGGGACTAGTCGTACAGATACGCAGTATTTT. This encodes CASSEGTSRTDTQYF.

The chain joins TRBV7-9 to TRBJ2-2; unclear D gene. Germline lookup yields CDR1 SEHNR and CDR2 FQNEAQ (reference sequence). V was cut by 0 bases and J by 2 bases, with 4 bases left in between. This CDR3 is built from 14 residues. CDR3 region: CASSLAPNTGELFF. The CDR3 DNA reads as TGTGCCAGCAGCTTAGCTCCAAACACCGGGGAGCTGTTTTTT.

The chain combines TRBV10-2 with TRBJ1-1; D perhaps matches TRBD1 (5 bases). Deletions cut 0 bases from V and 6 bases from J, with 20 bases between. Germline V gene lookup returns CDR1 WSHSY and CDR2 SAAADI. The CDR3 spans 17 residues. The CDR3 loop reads CASSESKSQGFDPEAFF. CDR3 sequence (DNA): TGCGCCAGCAGTGAGTCGAAGTCGCAGGGCTTCGACCCTGAAGCTTTCTTT.

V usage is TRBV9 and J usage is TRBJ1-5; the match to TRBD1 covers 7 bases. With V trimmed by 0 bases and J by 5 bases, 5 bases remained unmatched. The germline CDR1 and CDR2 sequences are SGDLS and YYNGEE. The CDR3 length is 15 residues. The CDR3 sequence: CASSVAGTAHQPQHF. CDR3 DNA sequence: TGTGCCAGCAGCGTAGCTGGGACAGCTCATCAGCCCCAGCATTTT.

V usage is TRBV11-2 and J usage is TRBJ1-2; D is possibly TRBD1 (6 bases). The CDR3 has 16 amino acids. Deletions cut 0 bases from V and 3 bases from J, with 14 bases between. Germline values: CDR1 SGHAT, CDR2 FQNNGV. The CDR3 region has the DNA TGTGCCAGCAGCTTAGATCTTTCCGGACAGTACTATGGCTACACCTTC. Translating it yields CASSLDLSGQYYGYTF.

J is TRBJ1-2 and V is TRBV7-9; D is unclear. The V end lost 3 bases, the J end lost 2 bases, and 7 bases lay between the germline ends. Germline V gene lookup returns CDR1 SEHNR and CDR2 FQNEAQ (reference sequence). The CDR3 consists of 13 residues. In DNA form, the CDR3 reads TGTGCCAGCAGCTTCATGAGCAACTATGGCTACACCTTC. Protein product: CASSFMSNYGYTF.

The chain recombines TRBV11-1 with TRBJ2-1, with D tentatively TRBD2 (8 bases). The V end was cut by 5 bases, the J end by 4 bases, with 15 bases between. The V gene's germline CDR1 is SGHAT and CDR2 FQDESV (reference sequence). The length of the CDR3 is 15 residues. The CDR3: CASSLSGTEYNEQFF. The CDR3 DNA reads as TGTGCCAGCAGCCTTAGCGGGACAGAATACAATGAGCAGTTCTTC. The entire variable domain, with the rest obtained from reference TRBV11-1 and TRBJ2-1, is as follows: EAEVAQSPRYKITEKSQAVAFWCDPISGHATLYWYRQILGQGPELLVQFQDESVVDDSQLPKDRFSAERLKGVDSTLKIQPAELGDSAMYLCASSLSGTEYNEQFFGPGTRLTVL.

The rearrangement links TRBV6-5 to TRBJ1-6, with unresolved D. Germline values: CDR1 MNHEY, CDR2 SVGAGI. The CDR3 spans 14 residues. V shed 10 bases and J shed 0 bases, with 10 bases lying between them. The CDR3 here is CATPGHSYNSPLHF. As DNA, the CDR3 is TGTGCCACCCCGGGTCACTCCTATAATTCACCCCTCCACTTT.

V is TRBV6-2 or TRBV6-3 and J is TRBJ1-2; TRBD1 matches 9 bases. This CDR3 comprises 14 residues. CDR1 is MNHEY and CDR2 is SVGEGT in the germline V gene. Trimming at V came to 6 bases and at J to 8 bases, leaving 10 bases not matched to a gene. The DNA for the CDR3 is TGTGCCAGCAGCACCGACAGGGGGTTAGGCGGCTACACCTTC. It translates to CASSTDRGLGGYTF.

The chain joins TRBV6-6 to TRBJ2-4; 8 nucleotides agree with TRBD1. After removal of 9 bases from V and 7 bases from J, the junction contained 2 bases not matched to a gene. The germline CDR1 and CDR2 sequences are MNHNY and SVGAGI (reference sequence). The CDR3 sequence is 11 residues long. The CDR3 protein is CARTGENIQYF. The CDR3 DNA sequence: TGTGCCAGGACAGGGGAGAACATTCAGTACTTC.

CDR3 loop: CASSVETILVNQPQHF. The CDR3 DNA reads as TGTGCCAGCAGCGTAGAGACAATTCTGGTTAATCAGCCCCAGCATTTT. This sequence joins TRBV9 and TRBJ1-5, with D uncertain. The CDR3 is made up of 16 amino acids. V lost 0 bases and J lost 4, with 14 bases in between. Germline CDR1 and CDR2: SGDLS and YYNGEE.